Listed below are T cell receptor beta chains from one sample, sequenced in a study of T cell responses to AZD1222 COVID-19 vaccine. The data were produced by immunoSEQ multiplex PCR, yet TCRdb's version contains in-frame clones alone and is incomplete. The table lists approximately 130,000 clones, approximately 88% of them singletons. Material: peripheral blood, obtained 28 days after the second AZD1222 dose. The receptors stem from an adult who received the AZD1222 COVID-19 vaccine. CDR3s leave out the opening cysteine and the closing phenylalanine or tryptophan. The order of the fields is V gene, J gene, CDR3 protein.

TRBV27	TRBJ1-6	ASSFQRNNSPLH
TRBV6-2/TRBV6-3	TRBJ1-2	ASSYSGRNYGYT
TRBV5-5	TRBJ2-7	ASSLGPKQTYEQY
TRBV18	TRBJ2-1	ASSRGQGAENEQF
TRBV4-1	TRBJ2-3	ASSQVASGGTDTQY
TRBV5-6	TRBJ1-6	ASSLDRGESPLH
TRBV4-1	TRBJ2-1	ASSQVPLDEQF
TRBV9	TRBJ1-4	ASSVSTNEKLF
TRBV5-6	TRBJ2-1	ASSLRRGEQF
TRBV6-2/TRBV6-3	TRBJ2-5	ASSSSGGAETQY
TRBV18	TRBJ1-1	ASSRDSMNTEAF
TRBV5-1	TRBJ2-5	ASTQSGTSQETQY
TRBV5-1	TRBJ2-7	ASSPQPDKSYEQY
TRBV7-2	TRBJ2-2	ASSLDRSGELF
TRBV6-1	TRBJ1-1	ASSEARHNTEAF
TRBV7-8	TRBJ1-2	ASSTFGQGADGYT
TRBV20-1	TRBJ2-7	SAAREQY
TRBV2	TRBJ2-5	ASSNTGTGVGETQY
TRBV5-6	TRBJ1-1	ASSARAATEAF
TRBV2	TRBJ1-1	ASSESQTTNTEAF
TRBV7-8	TRBJ1-2	ASSLIRQGAPGGYT
TRBV7-9	TRBJ2-1	ASGTSGSWVQF
TRBV19	TRBJ1-6	ASSRRDRGSPLH
TRBV5-4	TRBJ2-3	ASSLGAGSTDTQY
TRBV2	TRBJ1-2	ASGGGYYGYT
TRBV6-5	TRBJ2-4	ASSPRGGFQY
TRBV25-1	TRBJ1-2	ASSEIGGARNYGYT
TRBV3-1/TRBV3-2	TRBJ2-4	ASSQSGEGIQY
TRBV15	TRBJ1-2	ATSRDQGAHGYT
TRBV5-1	TRBJ1-1	ASSSSQGGNTEAF
TRBV3-1/TRBV3-2	TRBJ2-5	ASSQNSGGLQETQY
TRBV2	TRBJ1-4	ASTGRTEEEKLF
TRBV28	TRBJ1-4	ASSSGQATNEKLF
TRBV6-6	TRBJ2-5	ASSQYSPSLETQY
TRBV28	TRBJ1-1	ASSSSGTGPNEAF
TRBV5-3	TRBJ1-5	ARSSKMGQPQH
TRBV4-2	TRBJ2-5	ASSHPGTQETQY
TRBV6-5	TRBJ2-1	ASSIQGAYYNEQF
TRBV7-9	TRBJ2-7	ASSLADEPSYEQY
TRBV4-2	TRBJ2-1	ASRKGAGGLYNEQF
TRBV28	TRBJ2-6	ASSLDSSGANVLT
TRBV18	TRBJ2-7	ASSPPGISEQY